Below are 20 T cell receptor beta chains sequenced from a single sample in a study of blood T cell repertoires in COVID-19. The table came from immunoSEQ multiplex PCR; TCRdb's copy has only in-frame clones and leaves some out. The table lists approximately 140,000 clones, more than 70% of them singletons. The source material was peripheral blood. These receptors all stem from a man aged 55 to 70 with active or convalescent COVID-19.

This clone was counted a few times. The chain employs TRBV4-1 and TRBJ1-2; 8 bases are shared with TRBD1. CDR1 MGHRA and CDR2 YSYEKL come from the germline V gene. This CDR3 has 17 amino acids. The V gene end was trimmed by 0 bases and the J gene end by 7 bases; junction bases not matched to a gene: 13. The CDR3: CASSQDTRQGARLGYTF. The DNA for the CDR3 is TGCGCCAGCAGCCAAGATACCCGGCAGGGGGCGCGTCTTGGCTACACCTTC.

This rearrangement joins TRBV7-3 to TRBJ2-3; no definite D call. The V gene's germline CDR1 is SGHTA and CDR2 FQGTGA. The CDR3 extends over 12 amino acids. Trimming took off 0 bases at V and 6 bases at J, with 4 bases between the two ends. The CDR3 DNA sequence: TGTGCCAGCAGCTTAACTCCGGATACGCAGTATTTT. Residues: CASSLTPDTQYF.

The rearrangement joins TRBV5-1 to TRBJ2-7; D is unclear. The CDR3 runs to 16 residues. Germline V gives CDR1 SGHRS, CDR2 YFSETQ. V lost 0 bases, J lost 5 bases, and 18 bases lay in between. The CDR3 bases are TGCGCCAGCAGCTTGGCAATACAAGAAGGAGCCCACGAGCAGTACTTC. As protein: CASSLAIQEGAHEQYF.

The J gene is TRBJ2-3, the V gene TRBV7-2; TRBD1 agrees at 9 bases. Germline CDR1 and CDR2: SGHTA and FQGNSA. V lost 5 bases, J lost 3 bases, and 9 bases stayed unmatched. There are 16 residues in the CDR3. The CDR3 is CASSRQGQGSTDTQYF. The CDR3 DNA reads TGTGCCAGCAGCCGCCAGGGACAGGGTTCGACAGATACGCAGTATTTT.

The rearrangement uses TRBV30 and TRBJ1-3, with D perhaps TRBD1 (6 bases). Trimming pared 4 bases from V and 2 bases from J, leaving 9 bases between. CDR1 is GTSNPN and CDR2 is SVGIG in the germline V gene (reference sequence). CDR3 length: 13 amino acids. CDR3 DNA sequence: TGTGCCTGGAATGCAGGGGCTGGAAACACCATATATTTT. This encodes CAWNAGAGNTIYF. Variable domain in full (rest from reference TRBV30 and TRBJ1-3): SQTIHQWPATLVQPVGSPLSLECTVEGTSNPNLYWYRQAAGRGLQLLFYSVGIGQISSEVPQNLSASRPQDRQFILSSKKLLLSDSGFYLCAWNAGAGNTIYFGEGSWLTVV.

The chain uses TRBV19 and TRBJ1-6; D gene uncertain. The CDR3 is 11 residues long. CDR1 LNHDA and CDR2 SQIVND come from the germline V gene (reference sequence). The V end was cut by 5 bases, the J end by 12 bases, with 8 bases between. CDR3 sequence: CASSDKGPLHF. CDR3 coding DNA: TGTGCCAGTAGTGACAAAGGACCCCTCCACTTT.

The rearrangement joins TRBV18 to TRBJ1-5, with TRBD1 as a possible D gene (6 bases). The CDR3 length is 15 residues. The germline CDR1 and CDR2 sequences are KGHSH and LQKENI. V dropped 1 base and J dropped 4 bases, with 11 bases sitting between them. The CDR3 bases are TGTGCCAGCTCACCACAGACAGGTGAGAATCAGCCCCAGCATTTT. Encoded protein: CASSPQTGENQPQHF. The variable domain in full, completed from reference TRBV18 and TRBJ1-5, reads NAGVMQNPRHLVRRRGQEARLRCSPMKGHSHVYWYRQLPEEGLKFMVYLQKENIIDESGMPKERFSAEFPKEGPSILRIQQVVRGDSAAYFCASSPQTGENQPQHFGDGTRLSIL.

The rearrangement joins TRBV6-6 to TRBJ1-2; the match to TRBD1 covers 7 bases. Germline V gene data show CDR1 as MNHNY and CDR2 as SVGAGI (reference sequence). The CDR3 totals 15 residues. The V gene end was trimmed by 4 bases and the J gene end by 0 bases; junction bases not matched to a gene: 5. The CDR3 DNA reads TGTGCCAGCAGTTCCCAGGGGGGAGCTAACTATGGCTACACCTTC. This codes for CASSSQGGANYGYTF.

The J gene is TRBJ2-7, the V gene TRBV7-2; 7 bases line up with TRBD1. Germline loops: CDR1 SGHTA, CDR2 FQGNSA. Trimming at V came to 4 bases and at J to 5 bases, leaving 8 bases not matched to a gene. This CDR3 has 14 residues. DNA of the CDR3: TGTGCCAGCAGCTCCCGACAGGGTAATAACGAGCAGTACTTC. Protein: CASSSRQGNNEQYF.

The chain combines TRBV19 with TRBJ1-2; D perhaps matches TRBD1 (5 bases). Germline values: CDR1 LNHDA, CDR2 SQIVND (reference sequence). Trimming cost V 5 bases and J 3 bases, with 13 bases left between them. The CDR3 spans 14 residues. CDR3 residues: CASSPRGWDYGYTF. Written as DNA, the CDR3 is TGTGCCAGTAGTCCGCGGGGGTGGGACTATGGCTACACCTTC. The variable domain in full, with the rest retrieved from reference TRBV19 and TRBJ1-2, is DGGITQSPKYLFRKEGQNVTLSCEQNLNHDAMYWYRQDPGQGLRLIYYSQIVNDFQKGDIAEGYSVSREKKESFPLTVTSAQKNPTAFYLCASSPRGWDYGYTFGSGTRLTVV.

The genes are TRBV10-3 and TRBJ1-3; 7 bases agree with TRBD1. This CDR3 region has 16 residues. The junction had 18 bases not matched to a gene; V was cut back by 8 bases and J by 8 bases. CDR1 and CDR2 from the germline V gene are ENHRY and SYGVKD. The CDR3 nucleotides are TGTGCCATCTCTGAGGAGGGGGCCCTCGCAGAGGACACCATATATTTT. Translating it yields CAISEEGALAEDTIYF.

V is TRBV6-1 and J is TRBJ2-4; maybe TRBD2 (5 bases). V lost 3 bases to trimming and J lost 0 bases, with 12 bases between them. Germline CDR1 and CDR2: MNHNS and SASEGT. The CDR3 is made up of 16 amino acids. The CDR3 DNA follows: TGTGCCAGCAGTGACCAAGCGGCCCTAGCCAAAAACATTCAGTACTTC. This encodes CASSDQAALAKNIQYF.

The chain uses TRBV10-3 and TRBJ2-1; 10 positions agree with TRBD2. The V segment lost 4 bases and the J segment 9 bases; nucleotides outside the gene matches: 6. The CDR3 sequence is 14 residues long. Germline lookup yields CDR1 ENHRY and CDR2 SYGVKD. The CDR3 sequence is CAISVPSGSPEQFF. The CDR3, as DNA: TGTGCCATCAGTGTACCTAGCGGGAGTCCTGAGCAGTTCTTC.

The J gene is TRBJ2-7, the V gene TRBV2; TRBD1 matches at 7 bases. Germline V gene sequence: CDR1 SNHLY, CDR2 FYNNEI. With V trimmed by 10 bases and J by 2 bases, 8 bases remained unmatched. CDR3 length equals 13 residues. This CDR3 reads CATLRGGTYEQYF. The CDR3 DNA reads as TGTGCCACCCTAAGAGGGGGCACCTACGAGCAGTACTTC.

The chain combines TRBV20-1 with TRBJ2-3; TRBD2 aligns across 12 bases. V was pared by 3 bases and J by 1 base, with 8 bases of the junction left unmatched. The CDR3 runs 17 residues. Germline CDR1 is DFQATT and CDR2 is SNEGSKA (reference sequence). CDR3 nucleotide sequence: TGCAGTGCTAGTGGGGGGACTAGCGGGTATGGCACAGATACGCAGTATTTT. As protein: CSASGGTSGYGTDTQYF.

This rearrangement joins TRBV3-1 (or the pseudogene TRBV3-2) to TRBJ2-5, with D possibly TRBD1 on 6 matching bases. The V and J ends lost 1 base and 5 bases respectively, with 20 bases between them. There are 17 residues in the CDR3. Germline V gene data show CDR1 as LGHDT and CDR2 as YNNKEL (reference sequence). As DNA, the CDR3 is TGTGCCAGCAGCCAAGCCCCCGAGACAGGAACGAGGGAGACCCAGTACTTC. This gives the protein CASSQAPETGTRETQYF.

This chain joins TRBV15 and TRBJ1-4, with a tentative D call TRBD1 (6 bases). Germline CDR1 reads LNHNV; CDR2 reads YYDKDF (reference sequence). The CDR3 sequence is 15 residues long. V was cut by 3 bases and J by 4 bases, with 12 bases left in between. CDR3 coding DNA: TGTGCCACCAGCAGCGGGGCAGGGGTTAATGAAAAACTGTTTTTT. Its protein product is CATSSGAGVNEKLFF.

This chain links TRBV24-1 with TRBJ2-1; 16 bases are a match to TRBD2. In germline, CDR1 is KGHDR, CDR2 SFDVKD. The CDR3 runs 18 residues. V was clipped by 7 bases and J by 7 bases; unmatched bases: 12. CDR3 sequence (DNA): TGTGCCACCAGCCGCCGGCCGGGACTAGCGGGAGGGCCGAATGAGCAGTTCTTC. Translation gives CATSRRPGLAGGPNEQFF.

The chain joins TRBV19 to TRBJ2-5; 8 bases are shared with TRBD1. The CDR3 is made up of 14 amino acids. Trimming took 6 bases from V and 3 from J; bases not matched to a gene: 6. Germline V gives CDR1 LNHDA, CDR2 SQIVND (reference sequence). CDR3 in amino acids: CASRRDRNKETQYF. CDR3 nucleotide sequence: TGTGCCAGTAGGAGGGACAGGAATAAAGAGACCCAGTACTTC.

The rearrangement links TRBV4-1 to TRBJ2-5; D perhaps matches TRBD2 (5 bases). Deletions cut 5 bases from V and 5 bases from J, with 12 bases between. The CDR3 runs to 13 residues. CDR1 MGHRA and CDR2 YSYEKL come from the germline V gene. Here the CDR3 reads CASSTLLGETQYF. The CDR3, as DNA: TGCGCCAGCAGCACACTACTAGGGGAGACCCAGTACTTC.